These T cell receptor beta chains were read from a single sample in a study of follicular helper T cells after annual influenza vaccination. This table comes from immunoSEQ multiplex PCR, and its TCRdb copy is limited to in-frame clones, with some not included. The data contain 9,000 or so clones, roughly 82% of them seen just once; the ten biggest clones take up 1.5% to 1.9%. This material consisted of CXCR5+ CD38- circulating T follicular helper cells from blood, taken on the day of influenza vaccination. The receptors were sampled from an adult who received the influenza vaccine. The CDR3 runs from the conserved cysteine through the conserved F or W. D genes are given only for firm matches. Clone size is not always given. Where it is, it says once, few, many or a class for expanded clones.

D gene: .
clone size: once
J gene: TRBJ1-4
V gene: TRBV7-9
CDR3 length: 15
CDR3 DNA: TGTGCCAGCAGCTTAGAGCCGAGGGATGGGGAAAAACTGTTTTTT
CDR3 protein: CASSLEPRDGEKLFF

D gene: .
clone size: .
J gene: TRBJ2-7
V gene: TRBV27
CDR3 length: 13
CDR3 DNA: TGTGCCAGCAGTTTACGAGACACCTACGAGCAGTACTTC
CDR3 protein: CASSLRDTYEQYF

D gene: .
clone size: once
J gene: TRBJ2-1
V gene: TRBV5-1
CDR3 length: 13
CDR3 DNA: TGCGCCAGCAGCCTCCTAAGGTACAATGAGCAGTTCTTC
CDR3 protein: CASSLLRYNEQFF

D gene: .
clone size: .
J gene: TRBJ1-2
V gene: TRBV6-1
CDR3 length: 14
CDR3 DNA: TGTGCCAGCAGACCAGGACCGTCTAACTATGGCTACACCTTC
CDR3 protein: CASRPGPSNYGYTF

D gene: TRBD1
clone size: .
J gene: TRBJ2-3
V gene: TRBV9
CDR3 length: 14
CDR3 DNA: TGTGCCAGCAGCCCAAGGACAGGGGCCTTTACGCAGTATTTT
CDR3 protein: CASSPRTGAFTQYF

D gene: .
clone size: .
J gene: TRBJ2-5
V gene: TRBV19
CDR3 length: 15
CDR3 DNA: TGTGCCAGTAGTATAGGGGACTCGGACCAAGAGACCCAGTACTTC
CDR3 protein: CASSIGDSDQETQYF

D gene: TRBD1
clone size: .
J gene: TRBJ2-1
V gene: TRBV2
CDR3 length: 15
CDR3 DNA: TGTGCCAGCAAGGAGGGGACAGGGGCGGGGAGGGAGCAGTTCTTC
CDR3 protein: CASKEGTGAGREQFF

D gene: TRBD1
clone size: .
J gene: TRBJ1-2
V gene: TRBV5-1
CDR3 length: 15
CDR3 DNA: TGCGCCAGCAGCTCCTCGGGACAGACTAACTATGGCTACACCTTC
CDR3 protein: CASSSSGQTNYGYTF

D gene: TRBD1
clone size: .
J gene: TRBJ2-3
V gene: TRBV29-1
CDR3 length: 14
CDR3 DNA: TGCAGCGTTGAAAAGGGGGCCGGCACAGATACGCAGTATTTT
CDR3 protein: CSVEKGAGTDTQYF

D gene: TRBD1
clone size: .
J gene: TRBJ1-1
V gene: TRBV11-2
CDR3 length: 15
CDR3 DNA: TGTGCCAGCAGCTTAATGGGGACAGTGAACACTGAAGCTTTCTTT
CDR3 protein: CASSLMGTVNTEAFF